The source of this TCR beta chain is a study of shared clonotypes between healthy human individuals. Study results and limitations: In a handful of donors, about 5% of naive CD4 clonotypes appeared in common. Naive subsets, compared against memory subsets, generally had larger estimated richness values.

Naivety among CD8 cells was defined by CD45RO negativity and positive CCR7 selection, thereby excluding terminally differentiated effector memory CD45RA+ cells. Profiling relied on immunoSEQ multiplex PCR, and the TCRdb table lists in-frame clones only, not all of them. The repertoire holds about 2.1 million clones, with 85% to 95% as singletons. In regard to this clone: Antigen: not known.

The CDR3 contains 16 residues. J lost 5 bases, V lost 2 bases, and 7 bases had no gene match. Germline CDR1 reads SGHNT; CDR2 reads YYREEE (reference sequence). Sequencing input: naive CD8+ T cells from PBMCs. The TCR sequence derives from a man between 18 and 29 years old in good health. Some clones in this sample may be carry-over from other donors' samples. This chain uses TRBV5-4 with TRBJ2-2, with TRBD2 matching over 9 bases. The CDR3 protein is CASSLRTSAGTGELFF. DNA of the CDR3: TGTGCCAGCAGCTTAAGGACTAGCGCGGGAACCGGGGAGCTGTTTTTT. The full variable domain, with the rest looked up from reference TRBV5-4 and TRBJ2-2, is ETGVTQSPTHLIKTRGQQVTLRCSSQSGHNTVSWYQQALGQGPQFIFQYYREEENGRGNFPPRFSGLQFPNYSSELNVNALELDDSALYLCASSLRTSAGTGELFFGEGSRLTVL.